The clone carrying this T cell receptor beta chain came up a few times. Its antigen remains unidentified. A second PCR, run for roughly 6 to 11 cycles, used a sample-barcoded 5' primer plus a J-beta primer mix. TCRdb ran MiXCR on the 5' RACE reads and lists one entry per CDR3 protein. The sample has about 1.6 million distinct CDR3 sequences; around 35% are singletons. These data come from a study of blood T cells in healthy people across ages. Study results and caveats: Whereas aged donors had fewer naive CD4+ cells, long-lived donors had more of them and higher diversity. Per million T cells, TCR beta diversity dropped about linearly as age rose.

CDR3 size: 16 residues. With 0 bases clipped from V and 2 bases from J, the junction kept 5 bases outside the gene matches. In germline, CDR1 is SGHRS, CDR2 YFSETQ. The chain carries TRBV5-1 and TRBJ2-5; 9 bases are shared with TRBD1. Sequencing was done on a sample of blood. The receptor was derived from a woman aged 25 to 39 in good health. CDR3 coding DNA: TGCGCCAGCAGCTTGGGCACCGGACAGGGGCAAGAGACCCAGTACTTC. It specifies CASSLGTGQGQETQYF.